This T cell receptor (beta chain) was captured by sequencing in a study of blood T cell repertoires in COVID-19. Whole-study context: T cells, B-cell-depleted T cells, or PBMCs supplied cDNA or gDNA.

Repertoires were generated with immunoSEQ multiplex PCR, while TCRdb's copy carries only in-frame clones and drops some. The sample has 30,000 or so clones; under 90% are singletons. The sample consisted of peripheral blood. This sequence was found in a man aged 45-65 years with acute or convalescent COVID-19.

The CDR3 DNA reads as TGTGCCAGCAGCCAATTGACCGGGACACTAACCTACGAGCAGTACTTC. This translates into CASSQLTGTLTYEQYF. This chain joins TRBV4-2 and TRBJ2-7; a possible D gene is TRBD1 (6 bases). From germline, CDR1 is LGHNA and CDR2 YNFKEQ. V gave up 2 bases and J gave up 2 bases, with 16 bases separating them. CDR3 length: 16 residues.